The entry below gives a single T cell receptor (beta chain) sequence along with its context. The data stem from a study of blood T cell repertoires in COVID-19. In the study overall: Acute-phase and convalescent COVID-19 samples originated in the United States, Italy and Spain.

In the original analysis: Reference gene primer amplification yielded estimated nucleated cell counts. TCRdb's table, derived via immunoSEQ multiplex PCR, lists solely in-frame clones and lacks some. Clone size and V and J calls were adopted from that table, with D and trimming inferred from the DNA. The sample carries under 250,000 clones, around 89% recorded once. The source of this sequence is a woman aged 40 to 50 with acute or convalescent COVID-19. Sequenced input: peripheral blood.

In DNA, the CDR3 is TGTGCCAGCAGCTTGGGGGGGATGGCTGAAGCTTTCTTT. It translates to CASSLGGMAEAFF. The rearrangement links TRBV11-2 to TRBJ1-1, with D perhaps matching TRBD1 (5 bases). Per germline, CDR1 SGHAT and CDR2 FQNNGV. CDR3 size: 13 residues. The V end was cut by 3 bases, the J end by 6 bases, with 11 bases between.